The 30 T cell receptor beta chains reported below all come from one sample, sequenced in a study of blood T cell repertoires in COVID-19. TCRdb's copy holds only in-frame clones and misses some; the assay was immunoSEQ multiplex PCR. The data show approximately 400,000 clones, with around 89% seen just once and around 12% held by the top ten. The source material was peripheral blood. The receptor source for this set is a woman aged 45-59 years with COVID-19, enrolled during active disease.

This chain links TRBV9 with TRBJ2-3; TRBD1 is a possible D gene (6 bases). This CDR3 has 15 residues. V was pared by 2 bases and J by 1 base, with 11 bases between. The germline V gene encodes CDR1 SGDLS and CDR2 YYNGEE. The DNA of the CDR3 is TGTGCCAGCAGCGTGTCGAGACAGGGCACAGATACGCAGTATTTT. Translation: CASSVSRQGTDTQYF.

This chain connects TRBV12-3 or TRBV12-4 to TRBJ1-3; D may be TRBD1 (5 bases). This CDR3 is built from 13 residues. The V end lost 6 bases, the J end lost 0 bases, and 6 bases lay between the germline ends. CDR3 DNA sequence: TGTGCCAGCAGCAGGGACTCTGGAAACACCATATATTTT. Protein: CASSRDSGNTIYF.

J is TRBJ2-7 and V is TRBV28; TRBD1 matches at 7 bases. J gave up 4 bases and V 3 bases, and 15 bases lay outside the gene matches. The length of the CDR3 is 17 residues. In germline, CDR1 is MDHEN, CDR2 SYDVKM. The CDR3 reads CASSFQIRQGSWYEQYF. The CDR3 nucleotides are TGTGCCAGCAGTTTCCAGATACGACAGGGCTCGTGGTACGAGCAGTACTTC. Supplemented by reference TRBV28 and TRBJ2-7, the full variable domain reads DVKVTQSSRYLVKRTGEKVFLECVQDMDHENMFWYRQDPGLGLRLIYFSYDVKMKEKGDIPEGYSVSREKKERFSLILESASTNQTSMYLCASSFQIRQGSWYEQYFGPGTRLTVT.

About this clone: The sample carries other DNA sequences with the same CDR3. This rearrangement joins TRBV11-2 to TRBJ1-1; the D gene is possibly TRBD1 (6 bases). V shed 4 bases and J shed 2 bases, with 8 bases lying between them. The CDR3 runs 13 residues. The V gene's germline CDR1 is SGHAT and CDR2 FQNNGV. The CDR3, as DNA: TGTGCCAGCAGCTGGGGACAAAACACTGAAGCTTTCTTT. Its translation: CASSWGQNTEAFF.

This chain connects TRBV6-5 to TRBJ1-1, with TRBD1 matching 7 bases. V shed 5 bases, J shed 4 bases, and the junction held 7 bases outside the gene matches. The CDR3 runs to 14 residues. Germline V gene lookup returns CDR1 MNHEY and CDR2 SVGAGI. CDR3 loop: CASSQQGISTEAFF. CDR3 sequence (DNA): TGTGCCAGCAGTCAACAGGGGATCAGCACTGAAGCTTTCTTT.

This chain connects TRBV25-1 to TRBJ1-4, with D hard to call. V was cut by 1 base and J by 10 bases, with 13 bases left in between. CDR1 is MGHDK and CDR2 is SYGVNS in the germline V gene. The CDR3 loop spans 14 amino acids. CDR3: CASSESGSGRKLFF. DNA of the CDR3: TGTGCCAGCAGTGAATCGGGGAGTGGGCGAAAACTGTTTTTT.

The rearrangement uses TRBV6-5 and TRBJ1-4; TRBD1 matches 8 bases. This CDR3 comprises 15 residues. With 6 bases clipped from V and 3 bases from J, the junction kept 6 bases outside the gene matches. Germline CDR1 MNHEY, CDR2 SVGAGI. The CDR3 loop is CASRGTGGSNEKLFF. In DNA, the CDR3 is TGTGCCAGCAGGGGTACAGGGGGATCTAATGAAAAACTGTTTTTT.

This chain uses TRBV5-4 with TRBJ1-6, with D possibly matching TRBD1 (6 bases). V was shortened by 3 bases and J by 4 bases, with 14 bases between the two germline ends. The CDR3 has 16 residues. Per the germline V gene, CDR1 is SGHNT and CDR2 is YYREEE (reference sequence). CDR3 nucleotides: TGTGCCAGCAGCTCTACCGCCGACAGGTATAATTCACCCCTCCACTTT. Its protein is CASSSTADRYNSPLHF.

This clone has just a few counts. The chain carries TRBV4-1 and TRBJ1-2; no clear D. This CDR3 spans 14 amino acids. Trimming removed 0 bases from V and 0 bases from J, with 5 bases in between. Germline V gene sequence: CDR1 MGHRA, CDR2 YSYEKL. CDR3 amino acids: CASSQDQANYGYTF. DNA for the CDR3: TGCGCCAGCAGCCAAGACCAGGCTAACTATGGCTACACCTTC.

The CDR3, as DNA: TGTGCCTGGAGTAATACAGGGCTGGGGAACACTGAAGCTTTCTTT. Its protein product is CAWSNTGLGNTEAFF. The chain recombines TRBV30 with TRBJ1-1; D is perhaps TRBD1 (6 bases). Trimming took off 2 bases at V and 1 base at J, with 14 bases between the two ends. The germline V gene encodes CDR1 GTSNPN and CDR2 SVGIG (reference sequence). The CDR3 spans 15 residues.

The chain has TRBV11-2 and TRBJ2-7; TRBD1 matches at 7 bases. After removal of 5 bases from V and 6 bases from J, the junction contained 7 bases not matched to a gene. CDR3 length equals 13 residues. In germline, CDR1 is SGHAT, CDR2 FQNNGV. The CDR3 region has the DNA TGTGCCAGCAGCCCCCGACAGGGCCTCGAGCAGTACTTC. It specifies CASSPRQGLEQYF.

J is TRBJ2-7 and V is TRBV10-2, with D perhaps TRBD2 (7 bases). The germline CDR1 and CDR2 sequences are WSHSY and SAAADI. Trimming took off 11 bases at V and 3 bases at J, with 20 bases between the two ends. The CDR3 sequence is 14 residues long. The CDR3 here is CAAKRGGAYYEQYF. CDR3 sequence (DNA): TGCGCCGCCAAAAGGGGGGGGGCCTACTACGAGCAGTACTTC.

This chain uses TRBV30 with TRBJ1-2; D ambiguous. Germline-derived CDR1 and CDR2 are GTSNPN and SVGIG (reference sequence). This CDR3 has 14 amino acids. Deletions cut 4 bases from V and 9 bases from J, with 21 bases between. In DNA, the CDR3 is TGTGCCTGGAACATAGGACGCGGGCCCCTCAGCTACACCTTC. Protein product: CAWNIGRGPLSYTF.

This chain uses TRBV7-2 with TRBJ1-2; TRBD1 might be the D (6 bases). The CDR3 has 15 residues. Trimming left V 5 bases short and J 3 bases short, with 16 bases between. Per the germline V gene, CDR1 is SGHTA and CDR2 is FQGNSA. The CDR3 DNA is TGTGCCAGCAGCCCGGTCGGAGGGGGGGACTATGGCTACACCTTC. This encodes CASSPVGGGDYGYTF.

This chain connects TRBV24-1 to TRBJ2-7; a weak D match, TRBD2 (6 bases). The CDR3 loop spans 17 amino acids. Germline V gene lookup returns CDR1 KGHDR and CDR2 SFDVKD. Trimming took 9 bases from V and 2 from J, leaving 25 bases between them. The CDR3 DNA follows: TGTGCCACCCTTCGCGGAGGGGCCGTTAATACAACCTACGAGCAGTACTTC. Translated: CATLRGGAVNTTYEQYF.

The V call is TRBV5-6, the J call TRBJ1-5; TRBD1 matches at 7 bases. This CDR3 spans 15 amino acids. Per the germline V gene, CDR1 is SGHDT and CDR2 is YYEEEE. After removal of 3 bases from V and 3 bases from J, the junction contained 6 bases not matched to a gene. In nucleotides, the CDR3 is TGTGCCAGCAGCTCACTGGGACAGCTCAATCAGCCCCAGCATTTT. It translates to CASSSLGQLNQPQHF. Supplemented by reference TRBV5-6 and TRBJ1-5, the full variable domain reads DAGVTQSPTHLIKTRGQQVTLRCSPKSGHDTVSWYQQALGQGPQFIFQYYEEEERQRGNFPDRFSGHQFPNYSSELNVNALLLGDSALYLCASSSLGQLNQPQHFGDGTRLSIL.

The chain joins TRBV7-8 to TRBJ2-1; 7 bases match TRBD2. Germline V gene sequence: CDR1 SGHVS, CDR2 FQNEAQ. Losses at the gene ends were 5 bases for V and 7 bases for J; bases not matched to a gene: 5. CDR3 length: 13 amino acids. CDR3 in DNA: TGTGCCAGCAGCCGACTAGCCCTGAATGAGCAGTTCTTC. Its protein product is CASSRLALNEQFF.

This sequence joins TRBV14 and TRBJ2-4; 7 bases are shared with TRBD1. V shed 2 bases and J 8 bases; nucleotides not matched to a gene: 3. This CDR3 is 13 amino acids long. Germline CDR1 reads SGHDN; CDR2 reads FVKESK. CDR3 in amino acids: CASSQTGAYIQYF. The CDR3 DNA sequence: TGTGCCAGCAGCCAAACAGGGGCCTACATTCAGTACTTC.

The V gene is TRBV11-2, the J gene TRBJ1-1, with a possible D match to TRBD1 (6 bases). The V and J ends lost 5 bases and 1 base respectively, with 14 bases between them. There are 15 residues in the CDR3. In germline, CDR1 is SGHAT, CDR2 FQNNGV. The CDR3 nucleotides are TGTGCCAGCAGCCCCTTACAGGGCTCGAACACTGAAGCTTTCTTT. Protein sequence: CASSPLQGSNTEAFF.

CDR3 in amino acids: CATSARSGGNTEAFF. CDR3 bases: TGTGCCACCAGCGCTAGATCGGGGGGGAACACTGAAGCTTTCTTT. The chain links TRBV15 to TRBJ1-1; possibly TRBD1 for D (5 bases). Germline CDR1 reads LNHNV; CDR2 reads YYDKDF (reference sequence). The ends were cut back, 5 bases at V and 1 base at J, with 14 bases in the middle. The CDR3 contains 15 residues.

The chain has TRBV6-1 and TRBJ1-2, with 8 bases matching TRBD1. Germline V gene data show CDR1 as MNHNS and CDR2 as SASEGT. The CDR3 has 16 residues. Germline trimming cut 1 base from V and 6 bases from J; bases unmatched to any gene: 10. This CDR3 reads CASSEGRTGWPDGYTF. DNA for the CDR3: TGTGCCAGCAGTGAAGGGAGGACAGGGTGGCCCGATGGCTACACCTTC.

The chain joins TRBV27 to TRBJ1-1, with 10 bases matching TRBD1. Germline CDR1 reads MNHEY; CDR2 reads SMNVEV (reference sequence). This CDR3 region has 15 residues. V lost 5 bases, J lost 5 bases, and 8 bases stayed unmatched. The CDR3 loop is CASSATTGGLTEAFF. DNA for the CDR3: TGTGCCAGCAGTGCTACGACAGGGGGCTTGACTGAAGCTTTCTTT.

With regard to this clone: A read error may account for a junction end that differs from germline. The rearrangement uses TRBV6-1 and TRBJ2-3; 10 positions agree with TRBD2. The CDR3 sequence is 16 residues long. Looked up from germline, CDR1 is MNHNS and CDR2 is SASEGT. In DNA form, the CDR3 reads TGTGCCAGCAGTGAAACCCCAGCGGGGGGGCCAGAGACGCAGTATTTT. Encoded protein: CASSETPAGGPETQYF.

This CDR3 reads CASSDLGVIAKLFF. CDR3 coding DNA: TGTGCCAGCAGTGATTTAGGGGTAATCGCAAAACTGTTTTTT. J is TRBJ1-4 and V is TRBV2; TRBD1 is a possible D gene (5 bases). CDR1 and CDR2 (germline): SNHLY, FYNNEI. The CDR3 is made up of 14 amino acids. V was trimmed by 3 bases and J by 10 bases, leaving 15 bases between them.

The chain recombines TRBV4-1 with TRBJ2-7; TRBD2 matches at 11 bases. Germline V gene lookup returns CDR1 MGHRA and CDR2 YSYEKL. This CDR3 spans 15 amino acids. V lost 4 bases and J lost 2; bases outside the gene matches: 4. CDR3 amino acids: CASSPLAGGTYEQYF. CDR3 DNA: TGCGCCAGCAGCCCCTTAGCGGGGGGGACCTACGAGCAGTACTTC.

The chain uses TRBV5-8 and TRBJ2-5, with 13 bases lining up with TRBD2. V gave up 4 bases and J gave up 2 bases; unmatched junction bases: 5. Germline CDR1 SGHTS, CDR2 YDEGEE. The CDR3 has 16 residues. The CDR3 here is CASSRGTSGEQETQYF. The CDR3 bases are TGTGCCAGCAGCAGAGGGACTAGCGGGGAACAAGAGACCCAGTACTTC.

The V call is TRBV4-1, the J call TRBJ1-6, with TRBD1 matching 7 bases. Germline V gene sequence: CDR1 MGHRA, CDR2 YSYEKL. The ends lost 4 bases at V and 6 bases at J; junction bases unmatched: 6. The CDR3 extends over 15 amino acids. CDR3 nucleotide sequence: TGCGCCAGCAGCCGAGACAGGGTGGGTAATTCACCCCTCCACTTT. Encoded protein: CASSRDRVGNSPLHF.

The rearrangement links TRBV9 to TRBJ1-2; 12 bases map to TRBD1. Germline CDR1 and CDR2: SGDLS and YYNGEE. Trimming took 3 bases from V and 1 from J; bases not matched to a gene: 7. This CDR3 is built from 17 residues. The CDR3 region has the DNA TGTGCCAGCAGCGGTTACCGGGACAGGGGGCGTAACTATGGCTACACCTTC. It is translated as CASSGYRDRGRNYGYTF.

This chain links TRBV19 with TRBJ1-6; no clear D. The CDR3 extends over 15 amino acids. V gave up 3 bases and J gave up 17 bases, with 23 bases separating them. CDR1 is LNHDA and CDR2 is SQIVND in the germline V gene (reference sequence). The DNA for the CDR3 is TGTGCCAGTAGTATTCTGGCGGGCTCCTTGGAAGGGATCCACTTT. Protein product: CASSILAGSLEGIHF.

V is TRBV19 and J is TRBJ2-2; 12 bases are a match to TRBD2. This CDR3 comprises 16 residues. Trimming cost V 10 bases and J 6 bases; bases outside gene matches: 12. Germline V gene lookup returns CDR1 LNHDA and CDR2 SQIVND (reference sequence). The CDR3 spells CATDSSGGAWPGELFF. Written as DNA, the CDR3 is TGTGCCACCGACTCTAGCGGGGGGGCTTGGCCCGGGGAGCTGTTTTTT.